This TCR beta chain was identified during a study of blood T cell repertoires in COVID-19. Study summary: From the United States, Italy and Spain came samples of acute and convalescent COVID-19. PBMCs, B-cell-depleted T cells, or T cells were the source of the cDNA or gDNA that made up the material.

Looked up from germline, CDR1 is SGDLS and CDR2 is YYNGEE. The CDR3 runs 16 residues. V dropped 4 bases and J dropped 5; count of bases not matched to a gene: 9. Original processing notes: Estimated nucleated cell counts came from reference gene primer amplification. TCRdb keeps only in-frame clones here, not all; method: immunoSEQ multiplex PCR. The V and J calls and clone size were taken over from that table, and D and trimming were inferred from the DNA. The data hold 120,000 to 150,000 clones, with 84% observed a single time. Sequenced input: peripheral blood. This clonotype was sampled from a human donor in a cohort sampled during active COVID-19. The V and J genes are TRBV9 and TRBJ2-5, with 12 bases aligning to TRBD1. The CDR3 protein is CASSPGTGGAQETQYF. CDR3 coding DNA: TGTGCCAGCAGCCCCGGGACAGGGGGCGCTCAGGAGACCCAGTACTTC.